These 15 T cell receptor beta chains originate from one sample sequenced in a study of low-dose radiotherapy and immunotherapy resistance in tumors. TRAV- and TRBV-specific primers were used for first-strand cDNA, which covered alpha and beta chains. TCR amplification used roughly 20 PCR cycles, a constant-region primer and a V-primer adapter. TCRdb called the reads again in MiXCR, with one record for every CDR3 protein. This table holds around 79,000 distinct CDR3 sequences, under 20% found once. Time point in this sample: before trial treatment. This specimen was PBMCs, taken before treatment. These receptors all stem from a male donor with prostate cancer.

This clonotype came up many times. The CDR3 DNA sequence: TGTGCCAGCAGTTACTCGAAGAAAACAGGTACCTACGAGCAGTACTTC. The encoded protein is CASSYSKKTGTYEQYF. The chain carries TRBV6-5 and TRBJ2-7, with D possibly matching TRBD1 (5 bases). Germline CDR1 reads MNHEY; CDR2 reads SVGAGI. The length of the CDR3 is 16 residues. Trimming took 0 bases from V and 2 from J, leaving 14 bases between them.

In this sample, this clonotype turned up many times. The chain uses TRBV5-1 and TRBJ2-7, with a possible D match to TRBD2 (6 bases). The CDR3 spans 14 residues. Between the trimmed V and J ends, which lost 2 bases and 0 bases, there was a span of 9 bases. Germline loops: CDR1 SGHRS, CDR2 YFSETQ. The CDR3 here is CASSFELASYEQYF. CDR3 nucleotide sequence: TGCGCCAGCAGCTTTGAACTAGCCTCCTACGAGCAGTACTTC. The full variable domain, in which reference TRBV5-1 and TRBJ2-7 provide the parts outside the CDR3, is KAGVTQTPRYLIKTRGQQVTLSCSPISGHRSVSWYQQTPGQGLQFLFEYFSETQRNKGNFPGRFSGRQFSNSRSEMNVSTLELGDSALYLCASSFELASYEQYFGPGTRLTVT.

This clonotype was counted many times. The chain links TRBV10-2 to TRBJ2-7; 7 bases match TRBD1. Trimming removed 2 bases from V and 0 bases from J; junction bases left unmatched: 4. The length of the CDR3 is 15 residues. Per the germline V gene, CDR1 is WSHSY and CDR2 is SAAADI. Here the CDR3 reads CASSEANRGSYEQYF. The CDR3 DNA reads TGCGCCAGCAGTGAGGCCAACAGGGGCTCCTACGAGCAGTACTTC.

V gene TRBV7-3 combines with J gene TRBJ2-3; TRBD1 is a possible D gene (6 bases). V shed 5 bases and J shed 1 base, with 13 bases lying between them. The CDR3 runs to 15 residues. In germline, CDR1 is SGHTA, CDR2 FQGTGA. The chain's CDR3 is CASSPDRLRTDTQYF. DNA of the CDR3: TGTGCCAGCAGCCCCGACAGGCTACGCACAGATACGCAGTATTTT.

CDR3 bases: TGCAGTGCCCCCGTCCCTCAAGGCTATGAGCAGTTCTTC. Translating it yields CSAPVPQGYEQFF. V usage is TRBV20-1 and J usage is TRBJ2-1; D not certain. CDR1 and CDR2 from the germline V gene are DFQATT and SNEGSKA (reference sequence). CDR3 length: 13 amino acids. V lost 6 bases and J lost 8, with 17 bases in between.

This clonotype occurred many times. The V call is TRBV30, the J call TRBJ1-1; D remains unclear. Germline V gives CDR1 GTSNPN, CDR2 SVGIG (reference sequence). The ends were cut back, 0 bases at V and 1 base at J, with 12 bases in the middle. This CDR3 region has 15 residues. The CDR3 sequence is CAWSVVGSGNTEAFF. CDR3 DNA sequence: TGTGCCTGGAGTGTGGTTGGCAGTGGGAACACTGAAGCTTTCTTT.

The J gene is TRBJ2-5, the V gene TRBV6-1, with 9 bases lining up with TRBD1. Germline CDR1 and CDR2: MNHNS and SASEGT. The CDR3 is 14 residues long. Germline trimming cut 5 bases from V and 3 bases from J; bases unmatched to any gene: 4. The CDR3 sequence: CASSPRTGEETQYF. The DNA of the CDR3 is TGTGCCAGCAGTCCGAGGACAGGGGAAGAGACCCAGTACTTC.

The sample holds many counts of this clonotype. As DNA, the CDR3 is TGTGCCAGCAGCTTATGGGAGGTGGCCGGGGAGCTGTTTTTT. Amino acid sequence: CASSLWEVAGELFF. The chain uses TRBV7-8 and TRBJ2-2, with a weak D call TRBD2 (6 bases). The V end lost 2 bases, the J end lost 6 bases, and 10 bases lay between the germline ends. The CDR3 consists of 14 residues. Germline V gives CDR1 SGHVS, CDR2 FQNEAQ. The complete variable domain, with remaining parts taken from reference TRBV7-8 and TRBJ2-2, reads GAGVSQSPRYKVAKRGQDVALRCDPISGHVSLFWYQQALGQGPEFLTYFQNEAQLDKSGLPSDRFFAERPEGSVSTLKIQRTQQEDSAVYLCASSLWEVAGELFFGEGSRLTVL.

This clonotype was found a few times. The CDR3 nucleotides are TGTGCCTGGAGTGCCTTCGGACAGGAAAAGGGTTCACCCCTCCACTTT. Translated: CAWSAFGQEKGSPLHF. The J gene is TRBJ1-6, the V gene TRBV30, with 7 bases lining up with TRBD1. CDR3 length equals 16 residues. V gave up 1 base and J gave up 9 bases; unmatched junction bases: 12. The germline CDR1 and CDR2 sequences are GTSNPN and SVGIG (reference sequence). Variable domain in full (rest from reference TRBV30 and TRBJ1-6): SQTIHQWPATLVQPVGSPLSLECTVEGTSNPNLYWYRQAAGRGLQLLFYSVGIGQISSEVPQNLSASRPQDRQFILSSKKLLLSDSGFYLCAWSAFGQEKGSPLHFGNGTRLTVT.

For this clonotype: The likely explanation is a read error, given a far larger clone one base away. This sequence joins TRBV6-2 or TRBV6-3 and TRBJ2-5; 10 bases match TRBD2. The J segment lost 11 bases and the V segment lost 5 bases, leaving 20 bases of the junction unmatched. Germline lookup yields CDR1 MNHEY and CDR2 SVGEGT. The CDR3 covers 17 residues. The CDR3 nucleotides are TGTGCCAGCAGTGGGCGCTATAGCGGGAGGTCCTACAATGAGCAGTACTTC. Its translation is CASSGRYSGRSYNEQYF.

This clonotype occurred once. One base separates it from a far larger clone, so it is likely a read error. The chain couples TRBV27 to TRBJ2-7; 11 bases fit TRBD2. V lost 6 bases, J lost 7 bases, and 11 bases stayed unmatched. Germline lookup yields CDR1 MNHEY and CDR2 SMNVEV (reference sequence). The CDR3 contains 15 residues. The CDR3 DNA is TGTGCCAGCAGCAAGACTAGCGGGGCCTACAATGAGCAGTACTTC. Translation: CASSKTSGAYNEQYF.

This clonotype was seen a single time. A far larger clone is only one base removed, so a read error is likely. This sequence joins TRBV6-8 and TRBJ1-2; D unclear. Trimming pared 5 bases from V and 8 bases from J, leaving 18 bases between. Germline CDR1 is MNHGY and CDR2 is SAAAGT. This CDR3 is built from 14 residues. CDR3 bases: TGTGCCAGCAGTGCAGCGGGAGATAATACGGGCTACACCTTC. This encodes CASSAAGDNTGYTF.

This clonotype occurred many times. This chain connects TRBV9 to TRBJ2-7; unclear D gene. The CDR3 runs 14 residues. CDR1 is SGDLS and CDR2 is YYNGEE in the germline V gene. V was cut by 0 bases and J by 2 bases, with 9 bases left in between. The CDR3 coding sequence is TGTGCCAGCAGCGTAGGGCCAGCCACCTACGAGCAGTACTTC. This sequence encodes CASSVGPATYEQYF.

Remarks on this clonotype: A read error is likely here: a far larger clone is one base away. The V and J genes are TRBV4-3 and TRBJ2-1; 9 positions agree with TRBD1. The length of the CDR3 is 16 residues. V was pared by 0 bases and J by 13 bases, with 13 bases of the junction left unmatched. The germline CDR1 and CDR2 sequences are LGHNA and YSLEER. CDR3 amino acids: CASSQEGTGSHETQFF. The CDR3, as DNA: TGCGCCAGCAGCCAAGAAGGGACAGGGTCCCACGAGACCCAGTTCTTC.

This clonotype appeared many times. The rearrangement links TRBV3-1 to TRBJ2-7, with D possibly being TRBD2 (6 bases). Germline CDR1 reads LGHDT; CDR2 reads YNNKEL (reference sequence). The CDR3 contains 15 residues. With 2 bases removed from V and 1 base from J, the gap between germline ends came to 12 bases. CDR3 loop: CASSQWALASYEQYF. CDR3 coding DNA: TGTGCCAGCAGCCAATGGGCACTAGCTTCCTACGAGCAGTACTTC.